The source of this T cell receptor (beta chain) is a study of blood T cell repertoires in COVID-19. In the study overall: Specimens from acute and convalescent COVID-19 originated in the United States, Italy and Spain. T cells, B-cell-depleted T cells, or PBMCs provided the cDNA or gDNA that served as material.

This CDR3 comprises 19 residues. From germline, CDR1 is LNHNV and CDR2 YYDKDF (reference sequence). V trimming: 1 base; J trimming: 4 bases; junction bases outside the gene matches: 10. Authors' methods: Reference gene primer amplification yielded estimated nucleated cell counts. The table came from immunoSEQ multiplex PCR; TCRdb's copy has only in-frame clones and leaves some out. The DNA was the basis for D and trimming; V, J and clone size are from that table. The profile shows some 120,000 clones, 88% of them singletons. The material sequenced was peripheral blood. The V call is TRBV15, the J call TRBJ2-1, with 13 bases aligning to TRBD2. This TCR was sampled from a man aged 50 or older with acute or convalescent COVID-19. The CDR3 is CATSRGLAGGSNRYNEQFF. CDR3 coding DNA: TGTGCCACCAGCAGAGGACTAGCGGGAGGTTCTAACAGGTACAATGAGCAGTTCTTC.